This T cell receptor beta chain was found in a study of post-analysis software for immune sequencing data. Study as a whole: As for disease course, relapsing-remitting, secondary progressive and progressive-relapsing multiple sclerosis were all included. Study findings and constraints: Diversity measured as normalized Chao1 was significantly lower in multiple sclerosis patients than in controls. Comparison of patients with controls showed roughly five TRBV segments more frequent in patients, TRBV5-6, TRBV5-1 and TRBV20-1 among them.

Concerning this clonotype itself: Its antigen remains unidentified.

This CDR3 is 13 amino acids long. CDR1 MNHEY and CDR2 SMNVEV come from the germline V gene (reference sequence). V was shortened by 5 bases and J by 8 bases, with 13 bases between the two germline ends. The TCR beta cDNA libraries carried unique molecular identifiers. MiXCR, applied by TCRdb to the PCR reads, yields one record per CDR3 protein. The table includes about 680,000 distinct CDR3 sequences, roughly three fifths detected once. What was sequenced was blood. The source of this sequence is a girl aged 2-10 years with multiple sclerosis. The chain uses TRBV27 and TRBJ2-1, with D tentatively TRBD2 (5 bases). In nucleotides, the CDR3 is TGTGCCAGCAGTACGCGAGAGGGCGATGAGCAGTTCTTC. Its translation: CASSTREGDEQFF.